This T cell receptor beta chain was observed in a study of blood T cell repertoires in COVID-19. Background on the study: Acute and convalescent COVID-19 specimens originated in the United States, Italy and Spain.

Trimming removed 3 bases from V and 4 bases from J; junction bases left unmatched: 4. Looked up from germline, CDR1 is LGHDT and CDR2 is YNNKEL (reference sequence). This CDR3 has 14 residues. Under the authors' procedure: Amplification from reference gene primers served as the basis for estimated nucleated cell counts. Some clones are missing from TCRdb's copy, which holds only in-frame ones; the method was immunoSEQ multiplex PCR. The V and J calls and the clone size are those of that table, but D and trimming were determined from the DNA. The sample includes about 360,000 clones, around 86% of them seen just once.

This sequence was found in a human donor in a cohort sampled during active COVID-19. The rearrangement links TRBV3-1 (or the pseudogene TRBV3-2) to TRBJ1-2, with 8 bases fitting TRBD1. Material for sequencing was peripheral blood. The CDR3 region has the DNA TGTGCCAGCAGCCAGGACAGGGTACCCTATGGCTACACCTTC. It yields the protein CASSQDRVPYGYTF.